These 5 T cell receptor beta chains came from one sample sequenced in a study of beta chain features in type 1 diabetes. Study-level points and caveats: All four CD4+ subsets of Type 1 diabetes patients contained TCRB CDR3s that were moderately but significantly shorter.

Antigens of these TCRs are unknown. Reverse transcription of all isolated RNA meant that expressed TCRB transcripts were sequenced. TCRdb's copy holds only in-frame clones and misses some; the assay was immunoSEQ multiplex PCR. The sample yields approximately 120,000 clones, roughly 17% seen once. Sequenced material: central memory CD4+ T cells from blood. The receptors were gathered from a man between 18 and 29 years old with type 1 diabetes.

This clone was counted only a few times. Other nucleotide sequences from this sample produce the same CDR3. The chain uses TRBV30 and TRBJ2-2; perhaps TRBD2 as D (6 bases). The germline V and J ends were trimmed by 8 bases and 4 bases, with 11 bases remaining between them. The germline gives CDR1 GTSNPN, CDR2 SVGIG (reference sequence). CDR3 length equals 12 residues. The CDR3 reads CARLGGTGELFF. The CDR3 DNA is TGTGCCCGTTTGGGGGGCACCGGGGAGCTGTTTTTT.

This clone was counted at least ten times. V is TRBV6-5 and J is TRBJ2-2; D uncertain. Germline V gene data show CDR1 as MNHEY and CDR2 as SVGAGI. V dropped 2 bases and J dropped 2 bases, with 9 bases sitting between them. CDR3 size: 15 residues. The CDR3 here is CASSYGSPNTGELFF. CDR3 nucleotides: TGTGCCAGCAGTTACGGCAGCCCAAACACCGGGGAGCTGTTTTTT.

In its sample, this clone was seen a few times. The J gene is TRBJ2-1, the V gene TRBV29-1; 12 bases align to TRBD2. CDR3 length: 14 residues. Germline V gene lookup returns CDR1 SQVTM and CDR2 ANQGSEA. V lost 6 bases, J lost 9 bases, and 9 bases stayed unmatched. As DNA, the CDR3 is TGCAGCGTCTCCCTAGCGGGAGGGCCAGGTGAGCAGTTCTTC. Encoded protein: CSVSLAGGPGEQFF.

In its sample, this clone was seen many times. This specimen includes other DNA sequences encoding the same CDR3. The chain joins TRBV11-3 to TRBJ2-1; 7 positions match TRBD2. The CDR3 length is 18 residues. V was clipped by 0 bases and J by 0 bases; unmatched bases: 8. Germline V gene sequence: CDR1 SGHNT, CDR2 YENEEA. The CDR3: CASSLDQGGSSSYNEQFF. The CDR3 nucleotides are TGTGCCAGCAGCTTAGATCAGGGCGGGAGCAGCTCCTACAATGAGCAGTTCTTC. The variable domain in full, with the rest retrieved from reference TRBV11-3 and TRBJ2-1, is EAGVVQSPRYKIIEKKQPVAFWCNPISGHNTLYWYLQNLGQGPELLIRYENEEAVDDSQLPKDRFSAERLKGVDSTLKIQPAELGDSAVYLCASSLDQGGSSSYNEQFFGPGTRLTVL.

The V call is TRBV9, the J call TRBJ2-7; D not certain. Per germline, CDR1 SGDLS and CDR2 YYNGEE. CDR3 size: 13 residues. Trimming left V 4 bases short and J 7 bases short, with 15 bases between. As DNA, the CDR3 is TGTGCCAGCAGCAAGGACGCGACCGGGGAGCAGTACTTC. Residues: CASSKDATGEQYF.